The 19 T cell receptor beta chains listed next were all sequenced from one sample in a study of blood T cell repertoires in COVID-19. TCRdb's table, derived via immunoSEQ multiplex PCR, lists solely in-frame clones and lacks some. The table records a few hundred thousand clones, around four fifths of them present only once. Source material: peripheral blood. All receptors derive from a man aged 45 to 65 with active or convalescent COVID-19.

The chain employs TRBV5-4 and TRBJ1-1; TRBD1 matches 8 bases. Germline CDR1 reads SGHNT; CDR2 reads YYREEE (reference sequence). After removal of 3 bases from V and 1 base from J, the junction contained 5 bases not matched to a gene. The CDR3 is made up of 15 amino acids. The CDR3 loop reads CASSSWTGPNTEAFF. The DNA for the CDR3 is TGTGCCAGCAGCTCTTGGACAGGGCCGAACACTGAAGCTTTCTTT. Based on the CDR3 plus reference TRBV5-4 and TRBJ1-1, the full variable domain is ETGVTQSPTHLIKTRGQQVTLRCSSQSGHNTVSWYQQALGQGPQFIFQYYREEENGRGNFPPRFSGLQFPNYSSELNVNALELDDSALYLCASSSWTGPNTEAFFGQGTRLTVV.

This chain joins TRBV5-4 and TRBJ2-5, with a possible D match to TRBD1 (6 bases). Germline CDR1 and CDR2: SGHNT and YYREEE (reference sequence). The CDR3 runs 13 residues. V was trimmed by 5 bases and J by 1 base, leaving 9 bases between them. The CDR3: CASRGQIQETQYF. DNA of the CDR3: TGTGCCAGCAGAGGACAGATCCAAGAGACCCAGTACTTC. The variable domain in full, with the rest retrieved from reference TRBV5-4 and TRBJ2-5, is ETGVTQSPTHLIKTRGQQVTLRCSSQSGHNTVSWYQQALGQGPQFIFQYYREEENGRGNFPPRFSGLQFPNYSSELNVNALELDDSALYLCASRGQIQETQYFGPGTRLLVL.

This rearrangement joins TRBV28 to TRBJ1-1; no clear D. V was pared by 5 bases and J by 4 bases, with 20 bases between. The CDR3 is 16 amino acids. Germline CDR1 is MDHEN and CDR2 is SYDVKM. The CDR3 sequence: CASSKSRVLLGTEAFF. CDR3 in DNA: TGTGCCAGCAGTAAATCGAGGGTTCTTCTGGGCACTGAAGCTTTCTTT.

This clone was seen a few times. The same CDR3 also results from other DNA sequences found in this sample. The chain is built from TRBV11-2 and TRBJ1-1, with D unclear. Germline V gives CDR1 SGHAT, CDR2 FQNNGV. V dropped 2 bases and J dropped 5 bases, with 9 bases sitting between them. The length of the CDR3 is 13 residues. The CDR3 protein is CASSLSGGTEAFF. The CDR3 DNA reads TGTGCCAGCAGCTTATCCGGCGGGACTGAAGCTTTCTTT.

This rearrangement joins TRBV27 to TRBJ1-1; 10 bases are a match to TRBD1. In germline, CDR1 is MNHEY, CDR2 SMNVEV (reference sequence). After removal of 4 bases from V and 1 base from J, the junction contained 3 bases not matched to a gene. The CDR3 consists of 15 residues. Here the CDR3 DNA reads TGTGCCAGCAGTTCCGGGACAGGGGAGAACACTGAAGCTTTCTTT. This gives the protein CASSSGTGENTEAFF.

J is TRBJ1-5 and V is TRBV2; D may be TRBD1 (5 bases). V gave up 5 bases and J gave up 7 bases, with 12 bases separating them. This CDR3 has 13 amino acids. Germline assignment: CDR1 SNHLY and CDR2 FYNNEI. The CDR3 protein is CASSRGEDQPQHF. In DNA form, the CDR3 reads TGTGCCAGCAGTAGGGGCGAGGACCAGCCCCAGCATTTT.

The V and J genes are TRBV6-1 and TRBJ1-5; D remains unclear. CDR1 is MNHNS, CDR2 SASEGT, per germline. The CDR3 covers 13 residues. V shed 3 bases and J shed 5 bases, with 8 bases lying between them. Here the CDR3 reads CASSDSFDQPQHF. The DNA for the CDR3 is TGTGCCAGCAGTGACAGTTTCGATCAGCCCCAGCATTTT.

The table lists this clone with a count of one. The V gene is TRBV19, the J gene TRBJ2-7, with 7 bases that match TRBD2. Germline V lookup: CDR1 LNHDA, CDR2 SQIVND (reference sequence). Unmatched junction bases numbered 2, after V lost 5 bases and J lost 7 bases. The CDR3 consists of 11 residues. CDR3 DNA sequence: TGTGCCAGTAGTGAGCGGGAAGAGCAGTACTTC. Amino acid sequence: CASSEREEQYF.

J is TRBJ2-3 and V is TRBV6-6, with a possible D match to TRBD2 (5 bases). The CDR3 length is 14 residues. Looked up from germline, CDR1 is MNHNY and CDR2 is SVGAGI (reference sequence). Trimming took off 0 bases at V and 9 bases at J, with 13 bases between the two ends. CDR3 in amino acids: CASSYSPGKNTQYF. CDR3 nucleotide sequence: TGTGCCAGCAGTTACTCGCCCGGGAAAAACACGCAGTATTTT.

This clone showed up just a few times. The chain is built from TRBV30 and TRBJ1-2; weak D call: TRBD1 (5 bases). The CDR3 consists of 12 residues. CDR1 is GTSNPN and CDR2 is SVGIG in the germline V gene (reference sequence). CDR3 bases: TGTGCTCATACACGGTCCGGGGGAGGCTACACCTTC. It translates to CAHTRSGGGYTF. The entire variable domain, with the rest obtained from reference TRBV30 and TRBJ1-2, is as follows: SQTIHQWPATLVQPVGSPLSLECTVEGTSNPNLYWYRQAAGRGLQLLFYSVGIGQISSEVPQNLSASRPQDRQFILSSKKLLLSDSGFYLCAHTRSGGGYTFGSGTRLTVV.

The chain links TRBV14 to TRBJ2-5, with D hard to call. The CDR3 spans 15 residues. Germline loops: CDR1 SGHDN, CDR2 FVKESK. Trimming stripped 4 bases from V and 2 bases from J, with 14 bases between. The CDR3 region is CASSPSIARQETQYF. DNA for the CDR3: TGTGCCAGCAGCCCCAGTATAGCTAGACAAGAGACCCAGTACTTC.

The chain couples TRBV5-1 to TRBJ1-6; D gene unclear. CDR1 is SGHRS and CDR2 is YFSETQ in the germline V gene. V lost 0 bases and J lost 7, with 11 bases in between. This CDR3 contains 15 residues. The CDR3 DNA sequence: TGCGCCAGCAGCTTGGCGGGGAATGGGAATTCACCCCTCCACTTT. Translated: CASSLAGNGNSPLHF.

J is TRBJ1-5 and V is TRBV7-9, with no clear D. The CDR3 length is 15 residues. CDR1 and CDR2 from the germline V gene are SEHNR and FQNEAQ (reference sequence). Trimming pared 2 bases from V and 1 base from J, leaving 9 bases between. The CDR3, as DNA: TGTGCCAGCAGCTTAATGTCGGGGAGCAATCAGCCCCAGCATTTT. Residues: CASSLMSGSNQPQHF.

This clone was seen more than once but under ten times. The CDR3 sequence: CASSLGMGAHGYTF. CDR3 bases: TGTGCCAGCAGCTTGGGGATGGGGGCGCACGGCTACACCTTC. The chain links TRBV7-2 to TRBJ1-2; weak D call: TRBD1 (6 bases). Per germline, CDR1 SGHTA and CDR2 FQGNSA. V lost 3 bases and J 8 bases, leaving 16 bases between the germline ends. The CDR3 length is 14 residues.

This clone was found a few times. The chain carries TRBV18 and TRBJ2-1; 10 positions match TRBD2. The J segment lost 5 bases and the V segment lost 1 base, leaving 11 bases of the junction unmatched. CDR1 and CDR2 (germline): KGHSH, LQKENI. The CDR3 runs 18 residues. CDR3 coding DNA: TGTGCCAGCTCACCACTATCCCGAAGCGGGAGGGTCCACAATGAGCAGTTCTTC. It specifies CASSPLSRSGRVHNEQFF.

V is TRBV11-2 and J is TRBJ2-5; D remains ambiguous. Trimming cost V 0 bases and J 2 bases, with 4 bases left between them. The CDR3 is 13 amino acids. Germline V gene sequence: CDR1 SGHAT, CDR2 FQNNGV. Here the CDR3 reads CASSLERQETQYF. The CDR3 bases are TGTGCCAGCAGCTTAGAGAGGCAAGAGACCCAGTACTTC.

The chain couples TRBV7-8 to TRBJ2-1, with D perhaps matching TRBD2 (6 bases). The CDR3 extends over 15 amino acids. CDR1 SGHVS and CDR2 FQNEAQ come from the germline V gene. The V gene lost 2 bases and the J gene lost 7 bases, with 15 bases spanning the gap. CDR3 in DNA: TGTGCCAGCAGCTTACGGGGGACCGAAGGGAATGAGCAGTTCTTC. Translated: CASSLRGTEGNEQFF.

The V call is TRBV28, the J call TRBJ1-2; D is unclear. V dropped 3 bases and J dropped 4 bases, with 18 bases sitting between them. The length of the CDR3 is 16 residues. Germline V gene sequence: CDR1 MDHEN, CDR2 SYDVKM. CDR3 region: CASSLIGEGRPYGYTF. As DNA, the CDR3 is TGTGCCAGCAGTTTGATTGGAGAGGGCAGACCCTATGGCTACACCTTC.

This chain uses TRBV6-5 with TRBJ2-2, with D unresolved. The CDR3 runs 15 residues. Trimming shortened V by 2 bases and J by 4 bases, and 11 bases separated the two germline ends. CDR1 is MNHEY and CDR2 is SVGAGI in the germline V gene. The CDR3 protein is CASSYVGLGTGELFF. The DNA for the CDR3 is TGTGCCAGCAGTTACGTCGGGTTGGGCACCGGGGAGCTGTTTTTT.